This T cell receptor (beta chain) was profiled in a study of human T cells and chemical hapten exposure. The CDR3 covers 15 residues. Many counts were recorded for this clonotype. MiXCR was run by TCRdb on the RACE reads, yielding one entry per CDR3 protein. This table holds 75,000 to 100,000 distinct CDR3 sequences, roughly a tenth found once. Time point described: patch test 2, 6 weeks after DPC sensitization. Treatment: therapeutic diphenylcyclopropenone sensitization with weekly scalp DPC. The source of this sequence is a woman aged 40 to 50 with alopecia areata. Some clones in this sample may be carry-over from other donors' samples. J is TRBJ1-2 and V is TRBV3-2; the tabulated D call, TRBD1, remains unverified against the DNA. TRBV3-2 has pseudogene status. The sequencing here drew on whole blood, taken in connection with sensitization to the hapten diphenylcyclopropenone (DPC). The CDR3 DNA is TGTGCCAGCAGCCCCCCCCCGGACAGGGACTATGGCTACACCTTC. The encoded protein is CASSPPPDRDYGYTF.